The clone carrying this T cell receptor beta chain turned up a few times. The antigen is undetermined. These data come from a study of beta chain features in type 1 diabetes. Regarding the study as a whole: At VDJ recombination sites, type 1 diabetes patients had fewer insertions and more deleted nucleotides. Shortening of TCRB CDR3s, moderate but significant, appeared in all four CD4+ subsets of Type 1 diabetes patients.

Expressed TCRB transcripts were sequenced because the entire RNA isolate underwent reverse transcription. Assay used: immunoSEQ multiplex PCR; TCRdb lists only in-frame clones, some missing. The sample holds some 330,000 clones; around 10% are singletons and the top ten take just over 0.015%. The TCR originated in a woman in her twenties or thirties in good health. Sequenced material: naive CD4+ T cells from blood.

The CDR3 DNA sequence: TGTGCCAGCAGTGGCCGGACAGGGAGCTCTAGGGGAAACACCATATATTTT. This encodes CASSGRTGSSRGNTIYF. The chain combines TRBV5-4 with TRBJ1-3; the match to TRBD1 covers 8 bases. V lost 5 bases, J lost 4 bases, and 14 bases stayed unmatched. The CDR3 has 17 residues. The germline gives CDR1 SGHNT, CDR2 YYREEE (reference sequence).